The TCR beta chain under discussion was sequenced for a study of T cells after yellow fever vaccination (dated by TCRdb to about 2019). Looking at the study overall: Libraries from fractions with low cell numbers were prepared with the SMART-Seq v4 Ultra Low Input RNA kit. Two healthy male donors made up the cohort, one aged 18 to 30 years and the other aged 30 to 39 years. Bulk PBMC replicates and cell subsets were isolated from blood drawn at multiple timepoints before and after both primary and secondary immunization. To follow T-cell clones before and after primary and booster YFV17D yellow fever vaccination, bulk TCR alpha and beta repertoires were sequenced over time. Paper-wide results and their limitations: A small share of clonotypes occurred in both CD4 and CD8 compartments, likely arising from convergent recombination. Most clones expanded after primary vaccination were re-detected after the booster (almost 98% of CD4 and about 88% of CD8), suggesting broad memory maintenance. Because only a couple of donors were included in the study, the extent to which the findings can be generalized is limited. Compared with the primary T-cell response, the secondary T-cell response was faster but weaker, reaching its peak on day 5 rather than on day 15. FACS-sorted repertoires could contain abundant contaminating clonotypes from the bulk population, so computational filtering was required.

The CDR3 spans 14 residues, from the cysteine through the phenylalanine. Just CDR3 DNA is preserved here, 42 bases in frame from base 1. V is pared back by 3 bases and J by 2 bases, with 10 bases lying between the germline termini. TCR cDNA was made using 5'RACE template switching, a step that added a universal primer site and unique molecular identifiers. cDNA synthesis was primed from both the TCR alpha and TCR beta constant segments. Library amplification involved two PCR steps, and the second step added sample barcodes and sequencing adapters. Libraries were sequenced on Illumina HiSeq 2500 (2x100 bp) or NovaSeq (2x150 bp). Concerning the study's data processing: MIGEC was used to demultiplex reads and collapse the reads into UMI consensus sequences, and MiXCR was used for V(D)J alignment. Clonotypes responding to the vaccine were identified with edgeR on replicate PBMC samples, with the criteria of FDR below 0.01 and a log2 fold change above 5 up to day 15. Bulk clonotypes were assigned CD4 or CD8 identity according to which sequenced CD4 or CD8 repertoire held them at higher abundance. TCRdb's own reprocessing of the public reads used fastp at Q25 and MiXCR and kept productive beta chains. All rows with the same CDR3 protein become a single entry with the most common DNA and genes. These V and J calls rely on TCRdb rather than the paper's analysis. The sample includes some 390,000 distinct CDR3 sequences, with roughly 6.1% observed a single time. 15% of the sample lies in the top ten.

The sample's treatment or condition label is to be understood as: live attenuated yellow fever vaccine strain. At each blood-draw timepoint, two biological replicates of bulk PBMCs were collected. PBMCs were isolated from peripheral blood using a standard Ficoll-Paque protocol. TriZol was used to extract RNA from bulk PBMCs, from CD4 and CD8 fractions, and from dextramer-positive and dextramer-negative fractions. In regard to this clonotype: This clone's antigen is unknown. Base-call qualities are not available, and no considerably larger clone is one nucleotide away.

This clonotype was sampled from a man aged 25 to 45 who received the YFV17D yellow fever vaccine. The sequence is built from TRBV12-3 or TRBV12-4 and TRBJ1-2; the D segment cannot be called with confidence. The source material was PBMCs, sampled 5 days after the yellow fever booster vaccination. The CDR3 sequence is CASSLAGRNYGYTF. The nucleotide sequence is TGTGCCAGCAGTTTGGCGGGCCGGAACTATGGCTACACCTTC.